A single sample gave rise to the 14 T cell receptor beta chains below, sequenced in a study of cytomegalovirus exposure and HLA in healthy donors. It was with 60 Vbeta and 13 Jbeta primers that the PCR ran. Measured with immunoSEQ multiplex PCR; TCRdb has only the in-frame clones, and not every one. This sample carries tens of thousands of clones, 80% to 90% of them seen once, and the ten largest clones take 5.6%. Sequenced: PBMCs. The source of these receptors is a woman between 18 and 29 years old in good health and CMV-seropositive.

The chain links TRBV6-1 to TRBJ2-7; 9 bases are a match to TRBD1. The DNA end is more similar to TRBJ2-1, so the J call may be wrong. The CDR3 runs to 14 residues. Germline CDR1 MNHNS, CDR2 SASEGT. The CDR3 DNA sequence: TGTGCCAGCAGTTTGACAGGGGGAGGGTACGAGCAGTTCTTC. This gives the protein CASSLTGGGYEQFF.

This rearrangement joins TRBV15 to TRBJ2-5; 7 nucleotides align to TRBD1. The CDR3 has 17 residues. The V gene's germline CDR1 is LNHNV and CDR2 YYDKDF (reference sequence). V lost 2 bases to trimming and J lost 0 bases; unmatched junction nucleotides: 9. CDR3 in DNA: TGTGCCACCAGCAGATACCGACAGGGACCCAACCAAGAGACCCAGTACTTC. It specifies CATSRYRQGPNQETQYF.

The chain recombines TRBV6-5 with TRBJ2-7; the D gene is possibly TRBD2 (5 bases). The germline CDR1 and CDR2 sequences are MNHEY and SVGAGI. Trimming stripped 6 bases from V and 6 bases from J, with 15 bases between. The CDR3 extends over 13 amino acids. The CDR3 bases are TGTGCCAGCAGCCGTGACCGGGGAAGCGAGCAGTACTTC. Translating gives CASSRDRGSEQYF.

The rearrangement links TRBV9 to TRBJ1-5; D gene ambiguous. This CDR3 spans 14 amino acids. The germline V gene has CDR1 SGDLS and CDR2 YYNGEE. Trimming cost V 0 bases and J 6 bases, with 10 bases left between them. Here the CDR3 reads CASSVGGLGQPQHF. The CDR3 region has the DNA TGTGCCAGCAGCGTAGGAGGTCTCGGTCAGCCCCAGCATTTT.

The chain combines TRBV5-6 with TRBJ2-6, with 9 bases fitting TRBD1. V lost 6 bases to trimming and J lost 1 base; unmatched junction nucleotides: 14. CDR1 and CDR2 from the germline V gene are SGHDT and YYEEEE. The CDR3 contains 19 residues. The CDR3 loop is CASTALGGTGRSGANVLTF. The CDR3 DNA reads TGTGCCAGCACCGCTTTAGGTGGGACAGGGAGGTCTGGGGCCAACGTCCTGACTTTC.

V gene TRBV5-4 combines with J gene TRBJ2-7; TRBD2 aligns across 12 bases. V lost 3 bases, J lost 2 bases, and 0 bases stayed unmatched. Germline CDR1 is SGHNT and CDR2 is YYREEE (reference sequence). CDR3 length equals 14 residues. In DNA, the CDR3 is TGTGCCAGCAGCTGGACTAGCGGGGCCTACGAGCAGTACTTC. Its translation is CASSWTSGAYEQYF.

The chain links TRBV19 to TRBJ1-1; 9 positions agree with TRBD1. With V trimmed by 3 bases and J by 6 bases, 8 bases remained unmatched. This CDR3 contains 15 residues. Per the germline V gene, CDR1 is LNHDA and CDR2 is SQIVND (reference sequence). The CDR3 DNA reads TGTGCCAGTAGTATCCGGGACAGGGAAGTCCCTGAAGCTTTCTTT. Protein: CASSIRDREVPEAFF.

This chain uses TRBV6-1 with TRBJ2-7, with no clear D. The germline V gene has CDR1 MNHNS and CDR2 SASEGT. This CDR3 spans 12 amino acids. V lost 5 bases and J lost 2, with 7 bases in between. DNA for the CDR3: TGTGCCAGCAGTTTCATAGCCTACGAGCAGTACTTC. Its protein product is CASSFIAYEQYF.

The CDR3 protein is CASSLGGTVGGEQYF. The CDR3 DNA is TGTGCCAGCAGCTTAGGCGGGACAGTGGGCGGCGAGCAGTACTTC. V and J are TRBV11-3 and TRBJ2-7; TRBD1 might be the D (7 bases). Trimming stripped 1 base from V and 6 bases from J, with 16 bases between. The CDR3 runs to 15 residues. The V gene's germline CDR1 is SGHNT and CDR2 YENEEA.

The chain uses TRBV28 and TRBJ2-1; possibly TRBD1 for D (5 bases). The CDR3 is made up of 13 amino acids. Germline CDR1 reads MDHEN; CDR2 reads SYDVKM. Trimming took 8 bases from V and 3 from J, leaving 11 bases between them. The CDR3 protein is CASQGRSYNEQFF. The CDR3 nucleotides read TGTGCCAGCCAGGGTCGGAGCTACAATGAGCAGTTCTTC.

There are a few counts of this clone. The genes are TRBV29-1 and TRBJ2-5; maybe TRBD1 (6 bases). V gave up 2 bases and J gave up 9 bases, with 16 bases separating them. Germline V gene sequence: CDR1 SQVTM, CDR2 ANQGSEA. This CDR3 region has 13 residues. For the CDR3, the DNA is TGCAGCGTTGAAATTCGGCAGGGGCAGGCCCAGTACTTC. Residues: CSVEIRQGQAQYF.

The CDR3 region is CATSRGLASYEQYF. The CDR3, as DNA: TGTGCCACCAGCAGAGGGCTAGCGAGTTACGAGCAGTACTTC. The chain employs TRBV15 and TRBJ2-5; D perhaps matches TRBD2 (6 bases). TRBJ2-7 matches the DNA end more closely, so the J call is doubtful. Looked up from germline, CDR1 is LNHNV and CDR2 is YYDKDF (reference sequence). The CDR3 length is 14 residues.

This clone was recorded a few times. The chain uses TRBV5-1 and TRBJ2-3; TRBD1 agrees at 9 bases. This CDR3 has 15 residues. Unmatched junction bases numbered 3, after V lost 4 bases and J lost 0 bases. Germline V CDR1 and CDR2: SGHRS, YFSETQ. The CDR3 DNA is TGCGCCAGCAGCGAACAGGGGGCTAGCACAGATACGCAGTATTTT. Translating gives CASSEQGASTDTQYF.

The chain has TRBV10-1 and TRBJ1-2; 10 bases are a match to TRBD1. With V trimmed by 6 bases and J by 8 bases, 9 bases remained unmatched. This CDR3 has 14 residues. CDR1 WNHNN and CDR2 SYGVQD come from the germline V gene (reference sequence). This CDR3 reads CASRITGTGVGYTF. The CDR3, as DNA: TGCGCCAGCAGGATAACCGGGACAGGGGTCGGCTACACCTTC.